This T cell receptor (beta chain) was retrieved from a study of early T cells in non-severe SARS-CoV-2 infection. Trimming took 1 base from V and 4 from J, leaving 5 bases between them. Germline loops: CDR1 DFQATT, CDR2 SNEGSKA (reference sequence). The CDR3 extends over 12 amino acids. This clonotype was observed at least ten times. TCRdb independently ran MiXCR on the 5' RACE reads; one entry per CDR3 protein. The sample consists of some 82,000 distinct CDR3 sequences, roughly 6% of them appearing once. The chain recombines TRBV20-1 with TRBJ1-5; D unclear. The source of this sequence is an adult who was a healthcare worker with PCR-confirmed SARS-CoV-2 infection or an uninfected control (not recorded which). Sequenced material: whole blood. CDR3 loop: CSARAQNQPQHF. Written as DNA, the CDR3 is TGCAGTGCTAGAGCCCAAAATCAGCCCCAGCATTTT.